The source of this TCR beta chain is a study of regulatory T cells in long-lasting Graves disease. This clonotype was observed a few times. Time point denoted: newly diagnosed GD, antithyroid drugs for less than 3 months. The TCR library was prepared using RNA isolated from PBMCs. Combining iRepertoire HTBI primers with Arm-PCR of CDR3 regions, the authors built TCR beta libraries. MiXCR was run by TCRdb on the multiplex PCR reads, yielding one entry per CDR3 protein. Among about 540,000 distinct CDR3 sequences, roughly 13% were seen once, and the ten largest hold under 10%. The same data also contributed to another study, on T cells in Graves' hyperthyroidism and ophthalmopathy.

This specimen consisted of peripheral blood mononuclear cells (PBMCs), obtained at new diagnosis, from a patient treated with antithyroid drugs. The TCR was taken from a man aged 25-40 years with Graves disease.

Here the CDR3 reads CASSEEGRNTDTQYF. The CDR3, as DNA: TGCGCCAGCAGTGAGGAGGGAAGAAACACAGATACGCAGTATTTT. The J gene is TRBJ2-3, the V gene TRBV10-1, with a weak D call TRBD2 (5 bases). The V end was cut by 2 bases, the J end by 2 bases, with 11 bases between. Germline V CDR1 and CDR2: WNHNN, SYGVQD (reference sequence). CDR3 length: 15 residues.